Shown below are 25 T cell receptor beta chains from a single sample sequenced in a study of blood T cell repertoires in COVID-19. TCRdb keeps only in-frame clones here, not all; method: immunoSEQ multiplex PCR. The sample comprises about 250,000 clones, less than 90% of which are singletons, and approximately 3% rests with the top ten. The sequenced sample consisted of PBMCs or T cells enriched from blood (not recorded which). Source of these receptors: a woman aged 45-65 years who had recovered from COVID-19.

This rearrangement joins TRBV5-1 to TRBJ2-3; 7 bases fit TRBD2. V was pared by 0 bases and J by 4 bases, with 5 bases of the junction left unmatched. CDR1 SGHRS and CDR2 YFSETQ come from the germline V gene. The CDR3 is made up of 15 amino acids. Written as DNA, the CDR3 is TGCGCCAGCAGCTTGGATTCAGGGAGGGCAGATACGCAGTATTTT. This codes for CASSLDSGRADTQYF.

The chain links TRBV5-1 to TRBJ1-5; D is possibly TRBD1 (5 bases). With 0 bases removed from V and 7 bases from J, the gap between germline ends came to 11 bases. Germline lookup yields CDR1 SGHRS and CDR2 YFSETQ. The length of the CDR3 is 14 residues. The CDR3 sequence is CASSLAGGGQPQHF. In nucleotides, the CDR3 is TGCGCCAGCAGCTTGGCCGGGGGAGGACAGCCCCAGCATTTT.

J is TRBJ1-5 and V is TRBV6-4, with no clear D. The V end was cut by 0 bases, the J end by 6 bases, with 15 bases between. The CDR3 spans 16 residues. CDR1 and CDR2 (germline): MRHNA, SNTAGT. The CDR3: CASSDSKLREGQPQHF. The CDR3 DNA follows: TGTGCCAGCAGTGACTCGAAGCTCCGGGAGGGTCAGCCCCAGCATTTT.

The chain uses TRBV27 and TRBJ1-5, with TRBD1 as a possible D gene (5 bases). The V end lost 3 bases, the J end lost 5 bases, and 5 bases lay between the germline ends. This CDR3 has 12 residues. From germline, CDR1 is MNHEY and CDR2 SMNVEV (reference sequence). Written as DNA, the CDR3 is TGTGCCAGCAGTTTCAGGGATCAGCCCCAGCATTTT. Translated: CASSFRDQPQHF.

This chain joins TRBV30 and TRBJ1-1; D is possibly TRBD1 (5 bases). The V gene lost 4 bases and the J gene lost 0 bases, with 12 bases spanning the gap. CDR1 is GTSNPN and CDR2 is SVGIG in the germline V gene (reference sequence). This CDR3 spans 14 amino acids. CDR3 in DNA: TGTGCCTGGAACCTTGGACACCTGAACACTGAAGCTTTCTTT. Its protein is CAWNLGHLNTEAFF.

The rearrangement uses TRBV27 and TRBJ1-4; 8 bases align to TRBD1. After removal of 6 bases from V and 7 bases from J, the junction contained 10 bases not matched to a gene. Germline CDR1 is MNHEY and CDR2 is SMNVEV (reference sequence). The CDR3 runs 15 residues. CDR3 region: CASSRRQGLFEKLFF. In DNA, the CDR3 is TGTGCCAGCAGCCGCCGACAGGGGCTGTTTGAAAAACTGTTTTTT. Using reference TRBV27 and TRBJ1-4 for the parts outside the CDR3, the full variable domain is EAQVTQNPRYLITVTGKKLTVTCSQNMNHEYMSWYRQDPGLGLRQIYYSMNVEVTDKGDVPEGYKVSRKEKRNFPLILESPSPNQTSLYFCASSRRQGLFEKLFFGSGTQLSVL.

The V and J genes are TRBV28 and TRBJ1-5; no clear D. V was pared by 6 bases and J by 6 bases, with 9 bases between. CDR1 is MDHEN, CDR2 SYDVKM, per germline. The CDR3 spans 12 residues. The CDR3 loop reads CASRRSGQPQHF. CDR3 coding DNA: TGTGCCAGCAGGCGGTCGGGTCAGCCCCAGCATTTT.

The CDR3 is CASSSRGLAGFRRQFF. Written as DNA, the CDR3 is TGTGCCAGCAGTTCCCGTGGGCTAGCGGGGTTCCGGCGGCAGTTCTTC. J is TRBJ2-1 and V is TRBV6-2 or TRBV6-3; 9 nucleotides line up with TRBD2. The V gene's germline CDR1 is MNHEY and CDR2 SVGEGT. The CDR3 covers 16 residues. Trimming cost V 4 bases and J 12 bases; bases outside gene matches: 16.

This chain connects TRBV18 to TRBJ1-5, with D unclear. CDR3 length: 15 residues. The germline CDR1 and CDR2 sequences are KGHSH and LQKENI. Trimming removed 2 bases from V and 7 bases from J, with 15 bases in between. In nucleotides, the CDR3 is TGTGCCAGCTCACCAGGTTCCGGGGAGGGCCAGCCCCAGCATTTT. Translated, it gives CASSPGSGEGQPQHF.

This sequence joins TRBV24-1 and TRBJ1-6; D perhaps matches TRBD1 (6 bases). V was cut by 7 bases and J by 7 bases, with 13 bases left in between. This CDR3 spans 14 amino acids. Germline V gene sequence: CDR1 KGHDR, CDR2 SFDVKD. The CDR3 DNA sequence: TGTGCCACCAGCCAGGCAGGGGCAAATTCACCCCTCCACTTT. It specifies CATSQAGANSPLHF.

A few counts support this clone. The chain employs TRBV5-1 and TRBJ2-7; 10 nucleotides align to TRBD1. The germline gives CDR1 SGHRS, CDR2 YFSETQ. The J segment lost 6 bases and the V segment lost 2 bases, leaving 5 bases of the junction unmatched. There are 14 residues in the CDR3. This CDR3 reads CASSFDRTGGEQYF. CDR3 DNA sequence: TGCGCCAGCAGCTTTGACAGGACAGGGGGCGAGCAGTACTTC.

The rearrangement uses TRBV24-1 and TRBJ1-2, with 7 bases identical to TRBD1. J lost 8 bases, V lost 6 bases, and 8 bases had no gene match. The germline gives CDR1 KGHDR, CDR2 SFDVKD. The length of the CDR3 is 13 residues. CDR3 in DNA: TGTGCCACCAGTCGACAGGGCCAACGGGGCTACACCTTC. This sequence encodes CATSRQGQRGYTF.

This chain connects TRBV7-9 to TRBJ2-1, with 7 bases fitting TRBD2. V dropped 3 bases and J dropped 10; count of bases not matched to a gene: 9. Germline values: CDR1 SEHNR, CDR2 FQNEAQ (reference sequence). This CDR3 region has 14 residues. The DNA for the CDR3 is TGTGCCAGCAGCTTGATTGCGGGAGTTAGCGAGCAGTTCTTC. Protein: CASSLIAGVSEQFF.

V usage is TRBV11-3 and J usage is TRBJ2-7; TRBD1 agrees at 9 bases. The trim removed 5 bases at V and 13 bases at J, leaving 15 bases unmatched. The CDR3 loop spans 14 amino acids. CDR1 is SGHNT and CDR2 is YENEEA in the germline V gene. CDR3 sequence: CASSPGTTGTGPYF. The CDR3 DNA sequence: TGTGCCAGCAGCCCTGGAACCACCGGGACAGGGCCCTACTTC.

This clone was picked up a small number of times. The chain employs TRBV3-1 (or the pseudogene TRBV3-2) and TRBJ2-2, with TRBD2 identical over 10 bases. Germline V lookup: CDR1 LGHDT, CDR2 YNNKEL (reference sequence). This CDR3 has 17 residues. The J segment lost 6 bases and the V segment lost 1 base, leaving 8 bases of the junction unmatched. The CDR3 region has the DNA TGTGCCAGCAGCCAAGTGTCCCTAGCGGGAGTTGCCGGGGAGCTGTTTTTT. Encoded protein: CASSQVSLAGVAGELFF.

This clone came up once. The rearrangement links TRBV20-1 to TRBJ2-3, with a possible D match to TRBD1 (5 bases). The CDR3 runs 15 residues. Germline values: CDR1 DFQATT, CDR2 SNEGSKA (reference sequence). V lost 3 bases to trimming and J lost 0 bases, with 13 bases between them. Here the CDR3 DNA reads TGCAGTGCTAGTCGGTCAGGGTCGAGCACAGATACGCAGTATTTT. Amino acids: CSASRSGSSTDTQYF.

This clone was counted once. The chain recombines TRBV18 with TRBJ2-2; D is perhaps TRBD1 (6 bases). Germline values: CDR1 KGHSH, CDR2 LQKENI. Trimming took 4 bases from V and 5 from J, leaving 11 bases between them. There are 14 residues in the CDR3. The CDR3 DNA sequence: TGTGCCAGCTCACTCAACAGGGAAACCGGGGAGCTGTTTTTT. Amino acid sequence: CASSLNRETGELFF.

The chain couples TRBV28 to TRBJ2-3, with 7 bases identical to TRBD1. The V and J ends lost 4 bases and 1 base, in that order; junction bases with no gene match: 17. From germline, CDR1 is MDHEN and CDR2 SYDVKM. The CDR3 totals 19 residues. The CDR3 nucleotides read TGTGCCAGCAGTTCCACCCAAGGCCGACAGGGATCCGGCACAGATACGCAGTATTTT. This gives the protein CASSSTQGRQGSGTDTQYF.

V is TRBV5-8 and J is TRBJ2-1; 9 bases match TRBD1. V shed 0 bases and J 3 bases; nucleotides not matched to a gene: 4. The CDR3 is made up of 16 amino acids. The germline V gene has CDR1 SGHTS and CDR2 YDEGEE. The chain's CDR3 is CASSLDRGQVYNEQFF. CDR3 nucleotide sequence: TGTGCCAGCAGCTTGGACAGGGGGCAGGTCTACAATGAGCAGTTCTTC. Filled out from reference TRBV5-8 and TRBJ2-1, the complete variable domain reads EAGVTQSPTHLIKTRGQQATLRCSPISGHTSVYWYQQALGLGLQFLLWYDEGEERNRGNFPPRFSGRQFPNYSSELNVNALELEDSALYLCASSLDRGQVYNEQFFGPGTRLTVL.

The chain combines TRBV11-1 with TRBJ2-1, with TRBD2 identical over 9 bases. V gave up 1 base and J gave up 7 bases; unmatched junction bases: 5. Germline CDR1 and CDR2: SGHAT and FQDESV (reference sequence). The CDR3 totals 15 residues. CDR3 region: CASSLGLAGMNEQFF. The CDR3, as DNA: TGTGCCAGCAGCTTAGGCCTAGCGGGAATGAATGAGCAGTTCTTC.

CDR3 sequence (DNA): TGTGCCAGCAGCTTAGACAGAATGAACACTGAAGCTTTCTTT. Its protein is CASSLDRMNTEAFF. The V gene is TRBV7-6, the J gene TRBJ1-1; no firm D call. The CDR3 length is 14 residues. Germline CDR1 reads SGHVS; CDR2 reads FNYEAQ. V gave up 1 base and J gave up 0 bases, with 6 bases separating them.

The J gene is TRBJ1-3, the V gene TRBV3-1 (or the pseudogene TRBV3-2); perhaps TRBD1 as D (5 bases). CDR1 and CDR2 (germline): LGHDT, YNNKEL (reference sequence). The CDR3 length is 15 residues. Deletions cut 1 base from V and 7 bases from J, with 14 bases between. The CDR3 region has the DNA TGTGCCAGCAGCCAAGGCTCAGGGAGGGCGAACACCATATATTTT. It codes for CASSQGSGRANTIYF.

The gene calls are TRBV28 and TRBJ2-2; TRBD2 might be the D (6 bases). Trimming pared 3 bases from V and 6 bases from J, leaving 8 bases between. The CDR3 spans 13 residues. Germline CDR1 MDHEN, CDR2 SYDVKM. CDR3 nucleotides: TGTGCCAGCAGTTTCGGGGGTCCCGGGGAGCTGTTTTTT. It specifies CASSFGGPGELFF. Combining the CDR3 with reference TRBV28 and TRBJ2-2 gives the whole variable domain DVKVTQSSRYLVKRTGEKVFLECVQDMDHENMFWYRQDPGLGLRLIYFSYDVKMKEKGDIPEGYSVSREKKERFSLILESASTNQTSMYLCASSFGGPGELFFGEGSRLTVL.

V gene TRBV6-4 combines with J gene TRBJ2-3; D possibly corresponds to TRBD1 (5 bases). The CDR3 spans 14 residues. Trimming stripped 0 bases from V and 7 bases from J, with 11 bases between. Germline CDR1 is MRHNA and CDR2 is SNTAGT. The CDR3 DNA follows: TGTGCCAGCAGTGACTCGATGTCAGGGTATACGCAGTATTTT. Its translation is CASSDSMSGYTQYF.

The chain combines TRBV5-4 with TRBJ1-6; D is unresolved. This CDR3 has 13 residues. The germline CDR1 and CDR2 sequences are SGHNT and YYREEE (reference sequence). Trimming took off 4 bases at V and 9 bases at J, with 11 bases between the two ends. This CDR3 reads CASSPTPTSPLHF. The CDR3, as DNA: TGTGCCAGCAGCCCCACTCCCACTTCACCCCTCCACTTT.